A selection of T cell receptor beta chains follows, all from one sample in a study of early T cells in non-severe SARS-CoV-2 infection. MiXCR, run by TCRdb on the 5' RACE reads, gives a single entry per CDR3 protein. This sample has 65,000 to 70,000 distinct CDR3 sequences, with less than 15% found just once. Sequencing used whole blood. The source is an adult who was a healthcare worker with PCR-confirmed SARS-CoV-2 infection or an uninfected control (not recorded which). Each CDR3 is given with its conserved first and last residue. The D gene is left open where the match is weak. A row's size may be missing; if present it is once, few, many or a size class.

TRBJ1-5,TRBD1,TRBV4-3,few,CASSQDTGVNQPQHF,TGCGCCAGCAGCCAAGATACAGGGGTCAATCAGCCCCAGCATTTT
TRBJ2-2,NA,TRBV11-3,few,CASSLDLGGELFF,TGTGCCAGCAGCTTAGATCTGGGCGGGGAGCTGTTTTTT
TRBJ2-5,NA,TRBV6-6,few,CASSYDSSLIPTQYF,TGTGCCAGCAGTTACGACAGTTCCCTCATCCCGACCCAGTACTTC
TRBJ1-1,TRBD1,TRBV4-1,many,CASSRTGITEAFF,TGCGCCAGCAGCCGGACAGGGATCACTGAAGCTTTCTTT
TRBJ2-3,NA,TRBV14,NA,CASSLTGLSTDTQYF,TGTGCCAGCAGCCTTACAGGGCTCAGCACAGATACGCAGTATTTT
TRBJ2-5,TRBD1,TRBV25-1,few,CASRGRDRRQETQYF,TGTGCCAGCAGGGGTCGGGACAGGAGACAAGAGACCCAGTACTTC
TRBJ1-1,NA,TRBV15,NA,CATSRDWVSAGVAFF,TGTGCCACCAGCAGAGATTGGGTTAGCGCGGGAGTAGCTTTCTTT
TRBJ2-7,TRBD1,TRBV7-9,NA,CASSPTGGRQYF,TGTGCCAGCAGCCCGACAGGGGGGCGGCAGTACTTC
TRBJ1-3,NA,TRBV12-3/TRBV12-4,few,CASSLGGNTIYF,TGTGCCAGCAGTTTAGGTGGAAACACCATATATTTT
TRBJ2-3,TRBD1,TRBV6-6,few,CASSPRQGGTDTQYF,TGTGCCAGCAGTCCCCGACAGGGTGGTACAGATACGCAGTATTTT
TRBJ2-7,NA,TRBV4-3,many,CASSQDGTGVSPYEQYF,TGCGCCAGCAGCCAAGATGGGACCGGGGTATCTCCCTACGAGCAGTACTTC
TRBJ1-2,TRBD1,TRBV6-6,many,CASTIQGTSYGYTF,TGTGCCAGCACCATACAGGGGACTTCCTATGGCTACACCTTC
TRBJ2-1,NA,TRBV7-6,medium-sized,CASSLASGAGNEQFF,TGTGCCAGCAGCTTAGCGTCGGGGGCCGGCAATGAGCAGTTCTTC
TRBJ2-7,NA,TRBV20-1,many,CSASAPAGAYYEQYF,TGCAGTGCTAGTGCCCCGGCGGGGGCCTACTACGAGCAGTACTTC
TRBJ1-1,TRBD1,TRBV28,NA,CASSPTDREVEAFF,TGTGCCAGCAGTCCTACGGACAGGGAAGTTGAAGCTTTCTTT
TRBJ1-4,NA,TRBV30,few,CAWSVDEKLFF,TGTGCCTGGAGTGTAGATGAAAAACTGTTTTTT
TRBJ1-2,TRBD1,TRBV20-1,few,CSASLTGTGHYTF,TGCAGTGCTAGTCTGACCGGGACAGGACACTACACCTTC
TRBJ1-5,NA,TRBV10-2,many,CASSEVKPQHF,TGCGCCAGCAGTGAAGTTAAGCCCCAGCATTTT
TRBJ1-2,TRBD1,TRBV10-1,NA,CASSPHRDSYGYTF,TGCGCCAGCAGTCCGCACCGGGACAGCTATGGCTACACCTTC
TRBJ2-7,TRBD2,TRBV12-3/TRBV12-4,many,CASSPSGWSEQYF,TGTGCCAGCAGTCCTAGCGGGTGGTCGGAGCAGTACTTC
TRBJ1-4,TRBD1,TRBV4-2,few,CASSSPGTENEKLFF,TGTGCCAGCAGCTCCCCCGGGACAGAAAATGAAAAACTGTTTTTT
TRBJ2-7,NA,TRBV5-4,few,CASSLVDTPEQYF,TGTGCCAGCAGCTTAGTGGACACCCCCGAGCAGTACTTC
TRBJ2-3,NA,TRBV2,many,CASSEAPDTQYF,TGTGCCAGCAGTGAAGCGCCGGATACGCAGTATTTT
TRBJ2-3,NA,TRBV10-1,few,CASKPASTDTQYF,TGCGCCAGCAAGCCGGCTAGCACAGATACGCAGTATTTT
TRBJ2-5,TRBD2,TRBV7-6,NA,CASSLAGLAGQETQYF,TGTGCCAGCAGCTTAGCAGGACTAGCGGGGCAAGAGACCCAGTACTTC
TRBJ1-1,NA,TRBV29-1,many,CSVVGSEAFF,TGCAGCGTTGTGGGGTCTGAAGCTTTCTTT